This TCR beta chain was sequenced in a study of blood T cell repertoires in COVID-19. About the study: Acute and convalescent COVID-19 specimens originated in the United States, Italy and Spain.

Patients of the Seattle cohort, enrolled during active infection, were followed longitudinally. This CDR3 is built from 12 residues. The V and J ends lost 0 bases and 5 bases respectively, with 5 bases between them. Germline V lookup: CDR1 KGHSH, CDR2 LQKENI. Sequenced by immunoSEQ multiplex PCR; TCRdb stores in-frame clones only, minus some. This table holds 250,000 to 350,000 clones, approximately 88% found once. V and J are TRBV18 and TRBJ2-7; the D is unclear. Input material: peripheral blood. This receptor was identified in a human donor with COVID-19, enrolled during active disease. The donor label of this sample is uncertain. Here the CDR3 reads CASSPPGDEQYF. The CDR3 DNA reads TGTGCCAGCTCACCACCCGGAGACGAGCAGTACTTC.